The clone carrying this TCR beta chain was recorded at least ten times. Its specificity is not known. Time point noted: longitudinal time-point 3. Unsorted libraries came from 2 million PBMCs stored at -80 °C. The sample is drawn from a study of neurological immune-mediated disorders. Study-wide results and caveats: HTLV-1-associated myelopathy had the most TCR clonal expansion, and multiple sclerosis had the least, less than healthy controls.

cDNA synthesis was performed by 5'RACE with 10-nucleotide random UMIs. Every sequencing run drew on 15-18 subjects and yielded over 200 million TCR-beta sequences. TCRdb re-called the 5' RACE reads through MiXCR, storing one row per CDR3 protein. The sample has around 100,000 distinct CDR3 sequences; roughly a tenth are singletons. The origin of this receptor is a female donor with HTLV-1-associated myelopathy (HAM/TSP). Specimen: PBMCs.

The CDR3 protein is CASSLGGQGADTQYF. The CDR3 DNA follows: TGTGCCAGCAGCTTAGGGGGACAGGGAGCAGATACGCAGTATTTT. The gene calls are TRBV7-2 and TRBJ2-3; TRBD1 aligns across 9 bases. Trimming removed 1 base from V and 4 bases from J; junction bases left unmatched: 3. The germline V gene has CDR1 SGHTA and CDR2 FQGNSA. CDR3 length: 15 amino acids. Based on the CDR3 plus reference TRBV7-2 and TRBJ2-3, the full variable domain is GAGVSQSPSNKVTEKGKDVELRCDPISGHTALYWYRQSLGQGLEFLIYFQGNSAPDKSGLPSDRFSAERTGGSVSTLTIQRTQQEDSAVYLCASSLGGQGADTQYFGPGTRLTVL.